This TCR beta chain was sequenced for a study of cytomegalovirus exposure and HLA in healthy donors. The overall study: In a previous analysis, some 110 million unique TCR beta sequences were found from 150 million to 200 million T cells. Genotyping showed roughly 83% of over 350 donors falling in the Caucasian-associated ancestry cluster. Points from the study as a whole: Earlier findings revealed that most TCR beta V segments proved productive either about 90% or about 30% of the time. Among CMV-associated TCR beta chains, most appeared HLA-restricted in a later analysis.

The CDR3 extends over 15 amino acids. The germline gives CDR1 SGHRS, CDR2 YFSETQ. V was pared by 5 bases and J by 1 base, with 15 bases between. Details on this clone: The antigen is not known.

The PCR made use of 60 Vbeta and 13 Jbeta primers. The protocol was immunoSEQ multiplex PCR, while the TCRdb copy is restricted to in-frame clones and leaves out a portion. The table gives more than 130,000 clones; the top ten clones make up under 3.5% of it. This receptor was obtained from a man aged 35-49 years in good health and CMV-seronegative. The chain recombines TRBV5-1 with TRBJ1-1; no clear D. The sequencing sample was made of PBMCs. This chain's CDR3 is CASRKQLQENTEAFF. The CDR3 DNA is TGCGCCAGCAGGAAACAGCTGCAGGAGAACACTGAAGCTTTCTTT. The whole variable domain, filled in from reference TRBV5-1 and TRBJ1-1, reads KAGVTQTPRYLIKTRGQQVTLSCSPISGHRSVSWYQQTPGQGLQFLFEYFSETQRNKGNFPGRFSGRQFSNSRSEMNVSTLELGDSALYLCASRKQLQENTEAFFGQGTRLTVV.